Below are 5 T cell receptor beta chains sequenced from a single sample in a study of T cell responses to AZD1222 COVID-19 vaccine. The assay was immunoSEQ multiplex PCR, and TCRdb's table has in-frame clones only and misses some. The table lists tens of thousands of clones, 75% to 90% of them singletons. Source: peripheral blood, taken on day 0 of AZD1222 vaccination. These receptor sequences come from an adult in good health.

The J gene is TRBJ1-1, the V gene TRBV18; 7 bases are shared with TRBD1. This CDR3 contains 15 residues. With 4 bases clipped from V and 7 bases from J, the junction kept 12 bases outside the gene matches. Germline V lookup: CDR1 KGHSH, CDR2 LQKENI. The DNA of the CDR3 is TGTGCCAGCTCACTCGGAGGACAGGCTAGGGGTGAAGCTTTCTTT. The encoded protein is CASSLGGQARGEAFF.

The V and J genes are TRBV5-5 and TRBJ1-2; D is ambiguous. Germline CDR1 is SGHKS and CDR2 is YYEKEE (reference sequence). The V end lost 0 bases, the J end lost 2 bases, and 14 bases lay between the germline ends. The CDR3 loop spans 16 amino acids. The CDR3 DNA reads as TGTGCCAGCAGCTTGGCCCGGGAGCTACCCAACTATGGCTACACCTTC. This codes for CASSLARELPNYGYTF.

V and J are TRBV7-3 and TRBJ1-2, with 9 nucleotides matching TRBD1. The CDR3 runs to 14 residues. Losses at the gene ends were 6 bases for V and 6 bases for J; bases not matched to a gene: 8. Germline V gene data show CDR1 as SGHTA and CDR2 as FQGTGA. CDR3 amino acids: CASSLGTGTDGYTF. CDR3 DNA sequence: TGTGCCAGCAGTCTCGGGACAGGGACCGATGGCTACACCTTC. The full variable domain, with the rest looked up from reference TRBV7-3 and TRBJ1-2, is GAGVSQTPSNKVTEKGKYVELRCDPISGHTALYWYRQSLGQGPEFLIYFQGTGAADDSGLPNDRFFAVRPEGSVSTLKIQRTERGDSAVYLCASSLGTGTDGYTFGSGTRLTVV.

This chain uses TRBV11-2 with TRBJ2-4; D not resolved. The V gene's germline CDR1 is SGHAT and CDR2 FQNNGV. The CDR3 is made up of 15 amino acids. With 5 bases removed from V and 0 bases from J, the gap between germline ends came to 11 bases. The CDR3 region has the DNA TGTGCCAGCAGCCTTTACGGCCTAGCCAAAAACATTCAGTACTTC. Its translation: CASSLYGLAKNIQYF. The full variable domain, in which reference TRBV11-2 and TRBJ2-4 provide the parts outside the CDR3, is EAGVAQSPRYKIIEKRQSVAFWCNPISGHATLYWYQQILGQGPKLLIQFQNNGVVDDSQLPKDRFSAERLKGVDSTLKIQPAKLEDSAVYLCASSLYGLAKNIQYFGAGTRLSVL.

The V call is TRBV7-9, the J call TRBJ1-6, with 11 nucleotides matching TRBD1. The germline gives CDR1 SEHNR, CDR2 FQNEAQ (reference sequence). With 1 base clipped from V and 14 bases from J, the junction kept 4 bases outside the gene matches. This CDR3 is built from 14 residues. CDR3 in amino acids: CASSLGTGGLSLHF. CDR3 sequence (DNA): TGTGCCAGCAGCTTAGGGACAGGGGGCTTATCCCTCCACTTT.